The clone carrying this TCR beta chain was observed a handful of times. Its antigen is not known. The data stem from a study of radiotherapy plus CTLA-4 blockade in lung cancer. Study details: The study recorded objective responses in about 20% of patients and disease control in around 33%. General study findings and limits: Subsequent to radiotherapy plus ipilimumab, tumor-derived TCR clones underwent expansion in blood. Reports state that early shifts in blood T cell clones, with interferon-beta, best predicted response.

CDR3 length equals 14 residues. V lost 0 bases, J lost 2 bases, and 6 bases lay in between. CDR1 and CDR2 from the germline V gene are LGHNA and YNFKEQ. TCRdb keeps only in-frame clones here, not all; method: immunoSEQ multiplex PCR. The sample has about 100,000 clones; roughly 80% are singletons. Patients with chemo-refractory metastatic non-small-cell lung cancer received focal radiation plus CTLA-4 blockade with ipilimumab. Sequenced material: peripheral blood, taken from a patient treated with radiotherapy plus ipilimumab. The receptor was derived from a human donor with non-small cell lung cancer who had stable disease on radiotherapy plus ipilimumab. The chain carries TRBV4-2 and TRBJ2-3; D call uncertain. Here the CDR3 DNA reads TGTGCCAGCAGCCAAGATCGCGTCACAGATACGCAGTATTTT. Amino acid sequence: CASSQDRVTDTQYF.